The clone carrying this TCR beta chain appeared a single time. The data are from a study of blood T cell repertoires in COVID-19. Background on the study: Acute and convalescent COVID-19 specimens originated in the United States, Italy and Spain. The cDNA or gDNA used as material had been derived from T cells, B-cell-depleted T cells, or PBMCs.

In the authors' workflow: Researchers report that nucleated cell counts were estimated from reference gene primer amplification. Generated by immunoSEQ multiplex PCR, the TCRdb table keeps only in-frame clones and is missing some. The V and J calls and clone size come from that table; D and trimming were worked out from the DNA. The table has around 170,000 clones, roughly 84% seen once; the top ten hold 2.9%. The receptor was isolated from an older woman with acute or convalescent COVID-19. Sequencing input: peripheral blood.

The CDR3 bases are TGTGCCAGCAGACTCGACAGGGTCACCGGGGAGCTGTTTTTT. It specifies CASRLDRVTGELFF. The rearrangement joins TRBV27 to TRBJ2-2, with 7 bases lining up with TRBD1. This CDR3 is 14 amino acids long. Germline lookup yields CDR1 MNHEY and CDR2 SMNVEV (reference sequence). V shed 6 bases, J shed 4 bases, and the junction held 5 bases outside the gene matches.